The 26 T cell receptor beta chains in this list originate from one sample, sequenced in a study of T cell responses to AZD1222 COVID-19 vaccine. The data were produced by immunoSEQ multiplex PCR, yet TCRdb's version contains in-frame clones alone and is incomplete. The table shows around 190,000 clones, with around 88% occurring only once. The sample here was peripheral blood, taken 28 days after the second AZD1222 dose. Receptor source: an adult who received the AZD1222 COVID-19 vaccine.

The chain has TRBV3-1 (or the pseudogene TRBV3-2) and TRBJ1-1, with a possible D match to TRBD1 (5 bases). Germline-derived CDR1 and CDR2 are LGHDT and YNNKEL (reference sequence). Trimming took off 4 bases at V and 1 base at J, with 13 bases between the two ends. The CDR3 is 15 residues long. The CDR3 nucleotides read TGTGCCAGCAGCCCCTTTCCCACAGGGAACACTGAAGCTTTCTTT. Its translation is CASSPFPTGNTEAFF.

J is TRBJ1-3 and V is TRBV3-1 (or the pseudogene TRBV3-2), with 8 bases matching TRBD1. The ends lost 4 bases at V and 2 bases at J; junction bases unmatched: 4. Germline lookup yields CDR1 LGHDT and CDR2 YNNKEL (reference sequence). The CDR3 is 15 amino acids. The CDR3 reads CASSRQQGAGNTIYF. CDR3 in DNA: TGTGCCAGCAGCCGGCAACAGGGGGCTGGAAACACCATATATTTT.

A note on this clone: This sample includes further DNA sequences coding for the same CDR3. The gene calls are TRBV5-4 and TRBJ2-5, with D perhaps TRBD1 or TRBD2 (5 bases each). This CDR3 comprises 13 residues. Germline CDR1 and CDR2: SGHNT and YYREEE (reference sequence). V was clipped by 3 bases and J by 5 bases, with 11 bases between them. The CDR3 nucleotides read TGTGCCAGCAGCTCCGACAGAGGGGAGACCCAGTACTTC. Translation gives CASSSDRGETQYF.

The J gene is TRBJ2-5, the V gene TRBV7-6; D may match TRBD1 or TRBD2 (5 bases each). The CDR3 has 15 residues. Germline lookup yields CDR1 SGHVS and CDR2 FNYEAQ. Trimming cost V 8 bases and J 5 bases, with 21 bases left between them. The DNA of the CDR3 is TGTGCCAGCCGCAAAGGGACGGGGTATGGGGAGACCCAGTACTTC. This sequence encodes CASRKGTGYGETQYF.

The chain recombines TRBV11-1 with TRBJ2-5; possible D gene TRBD1, 6 bases. This CDR3 has 14 residues. Trimming took 5 bases from V and 1 from J, leaving 11 bases between them. Germline-derived CDR1 and CDR2 are SGHAT and FQDESV (reference sequence). CDR3 protein: CASSGGQIQETQYF. In DNA form, the CDR3 reads TGTGCCAGCAGCGGTGGACAGATCCAAGAGACCCAGTACTTC.

This clone was picked up one time. The chain recombines TRBV19 with TRBJ1-2, with 12 bases fitting TRBD1. V shed 7 bases, J shed 4 bases, and the junction held 13 bases outside the gene matches. Germline V gives CDR1 LNHDA, CDR2 SQIVND (reference sequence). The CDR3 sequence is 17 residues long. The CDR3 protein is CASTPSGTGGTPYGYTF. The CDR3 nucleotides are TGTGCCAGTACCCCTTCCGGGACAGGGGGCACACCCTATGGCTACACCTTC.

The rearrangement joins TRBV7-3 to TRBJ1-2, with D uncertain. V shed 6 bases and J shed 2 bases, with 25 bases lying between them. Germline CDR1 is SGHTA and CDR2 is FQGTGA. The CDR3 contains 18 residues. In DNA, the CDR3 is TGTGCCAGCAGATCCGAAATCTACCCAGTCTCGGGGAACTATGGCTACACCTTC. It specifies CASRSEIYPVSGNYGYTF.

The rearrangement links TRBV5-4 to TRBJ1-2; D is ambiguous. CDR3 length: 13 residues. V gave up 4 bases and J gave up 0 bases, with 7 bases separating them. Germline V gives CDR1 SGHNT, CDR2 YYREEE (reference sequence). CDR3 in DNA: TGTGCCAGCAGCCGAAGGACTAACTATGGCTACACCTTC. It translates to CASSRRTNYGYTF.

This clone has a single count. The J gene is TRBJ2-1, the V gene TRBV7-2; maybe TRBD1 (5 bases). This CDR3 has 13 amino acids. Trimming took off 5 bases at V and 0 bases at J, with 5 bases between the two ends. From germline, CDR1 is SGHTA and CDR2 FQGNSA. The CDR3 sequence is CASSQGSYNEQFF. The DNA of the CDR3 is TGTGCCAGCAGCCAGGGCTCCTACAATGAGCAGTTCTTC.

The rearrangement links TRBV3-1 (or the pseudogene TRBV3-2) to TRBJ2-1, with D possibly matching TRBD2 (6 bases). In germline, CDR1 is LGHDT, CDR2 YNNKEL (reference sequence). Trimming stripped 4 bases from V and 12 bases from J, with 16 bases between. This CDR3 spans 13 amino acids. The CDR3 loop reads CASSPLTRSGQFF. DNA for the CDR3: TGTGCCAGCAGCCCCCTGACTAGAAGTGGGCAGTTCTTC.

The chain couples TRBV18 to TRBJ1-4; TRBD1 might be the D (5 bases). Germline CDR1 is KGHSH and CDR2 is LQKENI. Trimming shortened V by 2 bases and J by 8 bases, and 15 bases separated the two germline ends. This CDR3 region has 15 residues. This CDR3 reads CASSPETDSREKLFF. The CDR3 coding sequence is TGTGCCAGCTCACCAGAGACAGATTCGCGCGAAAAACTGTTTTTT.

This chain links TRBV27 with TRBJ2-7, with D possibly being TRBD2 (7 bases). Germline-derived CDR1 and CDR2 are MNHEY and SMNVEV (reference sequence). Trimming shortened V by 4 bases and J by 5 bases, and 18 bases separated the two germline ends. The CDR3 is made up of 15 amino acids. CDR3 sequence (DNA): TGTGCCAGCAGTTCACGGGGGGCCTTAGGGGACGAGCAGTACTTC. Its protein is CASSSRGALGDEQYF.

This chain joins TRBV4-1 and TRBJ2-7; maybe TRBD1 (5 bases). Trimming pared 0 bases from V and 4 bases from J, leaving 13 bases between. Germline CDR1 and CDR2: MGHRA and YSYEKL. The CDR3 is made up of 15 amino acids. CDR3 nucleotides: TGCGCCAGCAGCCAAGAGGAACAGGCGCTGTACGAGCAGTACTTC. This gives the protein CASSQEEQALYEQYF.

The rearrangement links TRBV4-1 to TRBJ1-5, with no clear D. The CDR3 is made up of 15 amino acids. V dropped 0 bases and J dropped 0 bases, with 6 bases sitting between them. Germline V gene sequence: CDR1 MGHRA, CDR2 YSYEKL. DNA for the CDR3: TGCGCCAGCAGCCAAGATAGCAATAGCAATCAGCCCCAGCATTTT. As protein: CASSQDSNSNQPQHF.

The chain joins TRBV12-3 or TRBV12-4 to TRBJ1-2; 7 bases align to TRBD1. J gave up 6 bases and V 6 bases, and 7 bases lay outside the gene matches. The CDR3 length is 13 residues. CDR3 DNA: TGTGCCAGCAGACCCGGGACAGCCGATGGCTACACCTTC. Translation gives CASRPGTADGYTF.

This sequence joins TRBV5-5 and TRBJ2-7, with TRBD1 as a possible D gene (7 bases). The CDR3 consists of 18 residues. V shed 4 bases and J shed 1 base, with 24 bases lying between them. The V gene's germline CDR1 is SGHKS and CDR2 YYEKEE (reference sequence). The CDR3 nucleotides read TGTGCCAGCAGCCATAGGCCGGGGGCAGGGGGGAGGTCCTACGAGCAGTACTTC. Encoded protein: CASSHRPGAGGRSYEQYF.

The V call is TRBV27, the J call TRBJ2-1; tentatively, D is TRBD1 (5 bases). Deletions cut 8 bases from V and 5 bases from J, with 10 bases between. Germline V gene data show CDR1 as MNHEY and CDR2 as SMNVEV (reference sequence). CDR3 length equals 12 residues. The CDR3, as DNA: TGTGCCAGCGGTCGACAGCACAATGAGCAGTTCTTC. This codes for CASGRQHNEQFF.

V gene TRBV5-6 combines with J gene TRBJ2-4; the D is unclear. Looked up from germline, CDR1 is SGHDT and CDR2 is YYEEEE. The V end was cut by 0 bases, the J end by 6 bases, with 4 bases between. CDR3 length equals 12 residues. CDR3 region: CASSLAGNIQYF. Written as DNA, the CDR3 is TGTGCCAGCAGCTTGGCCGGAAACATTCAGTACTTC.

V and J are TRBV4-3 and TRBJ1-1; 10 bases are shared with TRBD1. J was trimmed by 3 bases and V by 1 base; bases with no gene match: 2. The V gene's germline CDR1 is LGHNA and CDR2 YSLEER. The CDR3 contains 15 residues. This CDR3 is CASSQVGTGDTEAFF. CDR3 sequence (DNA): TGCGCCAGCAGCCAAGTGGGGACAGGGGACACTGAAGCTTTCTTT.

The chain uses TRBV5-5 and TRBJ2-3; possible D gene TRBD2, 6 bases. Per germline, CDR1 SGHKS and CDR2 YYEKEE (reference sequence). Deletions cut 0 bases from V and 6 bases from J, with 11 bases between. CDR3 length equals 14 residues. Here the CDR3 reads CASSLGIGGDTQYF. Written as DNA, the CDR3 is TGTGCCAGCAGCTTGGGTATCGGAGGGGATACGCAGTATTTT.

This clone has only one observation. This chain connects TRBV29-1 to TRBJ1-2; 7 bases are shared with TRBD1. Germline lookup yields CDR1 SQVTM and CDR2 ANQGSEA. This CDR3 has 14 residues. V trimming: 2 bases; J trimming: 6 bases; junction bases outside the gene matches: 9. The CDR3 loop reads CSVEIADRVDGYTF. The CDR3 DNA follows: TGCAGCGTTGAAATTGCCGACAGGGTGGATGGCTACACCTTC.

The J gene is TRBJ2-7, the V gene TRBV2, with D perhaps matching TRBD1 (5 bases). The CDR3 has 11 amino acids. The germline V and J ends were trimmed by 6 bases and 5 bases, with 8 bases remaining between them. Per germline, CDR1 SNHLY and CDR2 FYNNEI. CDR3 in amino acids: CASRSRDEQYF. DNA of the CDR3: TGTGCCAGCAGGTCCAGGGACGAGCAGTACTTC.

This clone is a singleton in its sample. J is TRBJ2-7 and V is TRBV19; maybe TRBD2 (6 bases). CDR1 LNHDA and CDR2 SQIVND come from the germline V gene (reference sequence). V lost 5 bases, J lost 4 bases, and 12 bases lay in between. This CDR3 contains 13 residues. The CDR3 nucleotides read TGTGCCAGTAGTTGGGGGGAATCTTACGAGCAGTACTTC. Protein: CASSWGESYEQYF. Full variable domain (outside the CDR3, taken from reference TRBV19 and TRBJ2-7): DGGITQSPKYLFRKEGQNVTLSCEQNLNHDAMYWYRQDPGQGLRLIYYSQIVNDFQKGDIAEGYSVSREKKESFPLTVTSAQKNPTAFYLCASSWGESYEQYFGPGTRLTVT.

This chain connects TRBV18 to TRBJ2-3, with D perhaps given as TRBD1 or TRBD2 (6 bases each). This CDR3 spans 15 amino acids. Germline-derived CDR1 and CDR2 are KGHSH and LQKENI. Trimming removed 4 bases from V and 0 bases from J, with 11 bases in between. The CDR3 region is CASSRRGASTDTQYF. In nucleotides, the CDR3 is TGTGCCAGCTCACGGAGGGGGGCTAGCACAGATACGCAGTATTTT.

The chain carries TRBV19 and TRBJ1-5, with D possibly matching TRBD1 (5 bases). This CDR3 has 16 residues. V lost 2 bases and J lost 6, with 17 bases in between. Germline CDR1 reads LNHDA; CDR2 reads SQIVND (reference sequence). For the CDR3, the DNA is TGTGCCAGTAGTATATCGGGGCCCTCTAAGGGTCAGCCCCAGCATTTT. It encodes CASSISGPSKGQPQHF. Complete variable domain (other parts from reference TRBV19 and TRBJ1-5): DGGITQSPKYLFRKEGQNVTLSCEQNLNHDAMYWYRQDPGQGLRLIYYSQIVNDFQKGDIAEGYSVSREKKESFPLTVTSAQKNPTAFYLCASSISGPSKGQPQHFGDGTRLSIL.

V is TRBV5-1 and J is TRBJ1-2; D gene ambiguous. CDR1 SGHRS and CDR2 YFSETQ come from the germline V gene. The V end lost 0 bases, the J end lost 6 bases, and 12 bases lay between the germline ends. There are 14 residues in the CDR3. In DNA form, the CDR3 reads TGCGCCAGCAGCTTGGGCTCCCACACGAATGGCTACACCTTC. Amino acid sequence: CASSLGSHTNGYTF.